Only a few counts were recorded for the clone carrying this T cell receptor beta chain. With 60 Vbeta and 13 Jbeta primers, the PCR was carried out. Method: immunoSEQ multiplex PCR; TCRdb's copy keeps in-frame clones and lacks some. The table includes around 180,000 clones, around 87% detected once. This record comes from a study of cytomegalovirus exposure and HLA in healthy donors. CDR3 length: 16 amino acids. Germline V CDR1 and CDR2: MNHEY, SMNVEV (reference sequence). Germline trimming cut 3 bases from V and 3 bases from J; bases unmatched to any gene: 6. This TCR was recovered from a woman aged 18 to 35 in good health and CMV-seronegative. The chain combines TRBV27 with TRBJ2-1; 9 bases map to TRBD1. Sequencing used PBMCs. The CDR3: CASSFYRGQLYNEQFF. The CDR3 region has the DNA TGTGCCAGCAGTTTCTACAGGGGGCAACTCTACAATGAGCAGTTCTTC.